The TCR beta chain described here comes from a study of blood T cell repertoires in COVID-19. About the study: The origin of the acute and convalescent COVID-19 samples was the United States, Italy and Spain. The cDNA or gDNA used as material had been derived from T cells, B-cell-depleted T cells, or PBMCs.

Original methodology: Estimation of nucleated cell counts relied on the amplification of reference gene primers. The table came from immunoSEQ multiplex PCR; TCRdb's copy has only in-frame clones and leaves some out. V and J calls and clone size come straight from that table; D and trimming were deduced from the DNA. The table has 140,000 or so clones, 80% to 85% seen once. V dropped 10 bases and J dropped 0 bases, with 13 bases sitting between them. This CDR3 is 13 amino acids long. Per germline, CDR1 MDHEN and CDR2 SYDVKM. This receptor was identified in a woman of 80 years or more with acute or convalescent COVID-19. V gene TRBV28 combines with J gene TRBJ2-7; possibly TRBD1 for D (6 bases). The material sequenced was peripheral blood. The DNA of the CDR3 is TGTGCCATTACACAGGGTACCTCCTACGAGCAGTACTTC. This gives the protein CAITQGTSYEQYF.